This T cell receptor (beta chain) derives from a study of cytomegalovirus exposure and HLA in healthy donors. Comment on this clone: No antigen is known for it.

Study-wide findings and caveats: Owing to their indistinguishability, certain V segments, notably TRBV6-2 and TRBV6-3, were excluded.

PCR was performed using 60 Vbeta and 13 Jbeta primers. TCRdb's copy holds only in-frame clones and misses some; the assay was immunoSEQ multiplex PCR. The table shows some 200,000 clones, with 79% occurring only once. CDR1 LNHDA and CDR2 SQIVND come from the germline V gene (reference sequence). V gave up 7 bases and J gave up 7 bases; unmatched junction bases: 10. The CDR3 is 14 residues long. The rearrangement joins TRBV19 to TRBJ2-3; 8 bases map to TRBD2. This clonotype was obtained from a girl between 5 and 17 years old in good health and CMV-seropositive. Sequencing was performed on PBMCs. Here the CDR3 reads CASTPGGASYTQYF. Here the CDR3 DNA reads TGTGCCAGTACCCCCGGGGGGGCCAGCTATACGCAGTATTTT.